Shown below are 14 T cell receptor beta chains from a single sample sequenced in a study of technical replicates of blood from a handful of donors. Generated by immunoSEQ multiplex PCR, the TCRdb table keeps only in-frame clones and is missing some. Of 74,000 or so clones listed, about 93% are singletons. The specimen was T cells isolated from PBMCs. The receptors originated from a human donor in good health.

The chain uses TRBV7-2 and TRBJ2-1; possibly TRBD1 for D (5 bases). The CDR3 is 12 residues long. V was shortened by 2 bases and J by 9 bases, with 8 bases between the two germline ends. The V gene's germline CDR1 is SGHTA and CDR2 FQGNSA. CDR3 amino acids: CASSLRGSEQFF. The CDR3 DNA follows: TGTGCCAGCAGCTTAAGGGGCAGTGAGCAGTTCTTC.

This sequence joins TRBV19 and TRBJ2-7, with D perhaps matching TRBD1 (5 bases). The CDR3 runs 11 residues. V was cut by 6 bases and J by 6 bases, with 9 bases left in between. Germline V gives CDR1 LNHDA, CDR2 SQIVND (reference sequence). Written as DNA, the CDR3 is TGTGCCAGTAGGCAGGGCTTCGAGCAGTACTTC. Its protein product is CASRQGFEQYF.

The chain carries TRBV25-1 and TRBJ1-3; D remains unclear. The CDR3 consists of 14 residues. Germline CDR1 is MGHDK and CDR2 is SYGVNS. Trimming removed 4 bases at V and 6 bases at J, with 13 bases between. CDR3 DNA: TGTGCCAGCAGTGCAGCAGGCCATGTAAACACCATATATTTT. Residues: CASSAAGHVNTIYF. Full variable domain (rest looked up from reference TRBV25-1 and TRBJ1-3): EADIYQTPRYLVIGTGKKITLECSQTMGHDKMYWYQQDPGMELHLIHYSYGVNSTEKGDLSSESTVSRIRTEHFPLTLESARPSHTSQYLCASSAAGHVNTIYFGEGSWLTVV.

This chain uses TRBV7-9 with TRBJ1-2; TRBD1 is a possible D gene (5 bases). CDR3 length: 12 amino acids. Trimming shortened V by 3 bases and J by 6 bases, and 8 bases separated the two germline ends. Germline loops: CDR1 SEHNR, CDR2 FQNEAQ (reference sequence). Here the CDR3 reads CASSFQGDGYTF. CDR3 nucleotides: TGTGCCAGCAGCTTTCAAGGGGATGGCTACACCTTC. The full variable domain, with the rest looked up from reference TRBV7-9 and TRBJ1-2, is DTGVSQNPRHKITKRGQNVTFRCDPISEHNRLYWYRQTLGQGPEFLTYFQNEAQLEKSRLLSDRFSAERPKGSFSTLEIQRTEQGDSAMYLCASSFQGDGYTFGSGTRLTVV.

The chain has TRBV7-2 and TRBJ2-7, with D possibly TRBD2 on 5 matching bases. V lost 5 bases and J lost 4, with 12 bases in between. CDR1 and CDR2 (germline): SGHTA, FQGNSA. This CDR3 has 13 amino acids. In DNA, the CDR3 is TGTGCCAGCAGCCCGGGGTGGGGATACGAGCAGTACTTC. Translated: CASSPGWGYEQYF.

The V gene is TRBV27, the J gene TRBJ2-1; 7 nucleotides agree with TRBD2. CDR3 size: 15 residues. Germline V lookup: CDR1 MNHEY, CDR2 SMNVEV (reference sequence). J lost 3 bases, V lost 8 bases, and 10 bases had no gene match. CDR3 residues: CASGLTSVYYNEQFF. CDR3 nucleotide sequence: TGTGCCAGCGGGCTAACTAGCGTGTACTACAATGAGCAGTTCTTC.

The chain links TRBV5-6 to TRBJ2-7; D remains ambiguous. The V gene lost 0 bases and the J gene lost 5 bases, with 6 bases spanning the gap. The CDR3 totals 12 residues. Germline values: CDR1 SGHDT, CDR2 YYEEEE. Here the CDR3 DNA reads TGTGCCAGCAGCTTGGTCGGAGACGAGCAGTACTTC. Protein: CASSLVGDEQYF.

The chain links TRBV6-5 to TRBJ2-7; TRBD1 aligns across 7 bases. Germline V gives CDR1 MNHEY, CDR2 SVGAGI. CDR3 size: 11 residues. V trimming: 7 bases; J trimming: 4 bases; junction bases outside the gene matches: 1. CDR3 amino acids: CASNRGYEQYF. CDR3 DNA sequence: TGTGCCAGCAACAGGGGATACGAGCAGTACTTC.

The genes are TRBV27 and TRBJ2-1, with TRBD2 matching over 7 bases. The CDR3 is made up of 17 amino acids. From germline, CDR1 is MNHEY and CDR2 SMNVEV (reference sequence). After removal of 9 bases from V and 8 bases from J, the junction contained 22 bases not matched to a gene. The CDR3 DNA sequence: TGTGCCAGTCGTGAAGGGACTACCGTTATGGGGAGAGATGAGCAGTTCTTC. Translation gives CASREGTTVMGRDEQFF.

The gene calls are TRBV6-1 and TRBJ2-1; D is unresolved. V lost 0 bases and J 9 bases, leaving 12 bases between the germline ends. This CDR3 spans 14 amino acids. Germline V CDR1 and CDR2: MNHNS, SASEGT. CDR3 nucleotides: TGTGCCAGCAGTGAAGCGCTTCTACCGGGTGAGCAGTTCTTC. Protein sequence: CASSEALLPGEQFF.

CDR3 nucleotides: TGTGCCAGTAGTCGAGCCACAGGAGTGAACACTGAAGCTTTCTTT. Protein product: CASSRATGVNTEAFF. The gene calls are TRBV19 and TRBJ1-1, with D tentatively TRBD1 (5 bases). Germline V gene sequence: CDR1 LNHDA, CDR2 SQIVND (reference sequence). The CDR3 sequence is 15 residues long. The V end lost 5 bases, the J end lost 0 bases, and 13 bases lay between the germline ends.

The chain recombines TRBV27 with TRBJ1-4; D remains unclear. This CDR3 is 14 amino acids long. V was cut by 5 bases and J by 6 bases, with 13 bases left in between. Germline loops: CDR1 MNHEY, CDR2 SMNVEV (reference sequence). The CDR3 nucleotides read TGTGCCAGCAGTCCTAAAAAACTGGATGAAAAACTGTTTTTT. This sequence encodes CASSPKKLDEKLFF.

The chain joins TRBV30 to TRBJ1-2, with TRBD1 identical over 12 bases. Unmatched junction bases numbered 2, after V lost 0 bases and J lost 3 bases. Germline V lookup: CDR1 GTSNPN, CDR2 SVGIG (reference sequence). The CDR3 has 15 amino acids. CDR3: CAWSVGTGGYYGYTF. CDR3 nucleotides: TGTGCCTGGAGTGTGGGGACAGGGGGCTACTATGGCTACACCTTC.

This chain connects TRBV11-3 to TRBJ2-5; 11 nucleotides align to TRBD2. Trimming cost V 6 bases and J 5 bases; bases outside gene matches: 8. The germline V gene has CDR1 SGHNT and CDR2 YENEEA. The CDR3 spans 15 residues. DNA of the CDR3: TGTGCCAGCAGGGAGACTAGCGGGATCGGGGAGACCCAGTACTTC. Its protein product is CASRETSGIGETQYF.